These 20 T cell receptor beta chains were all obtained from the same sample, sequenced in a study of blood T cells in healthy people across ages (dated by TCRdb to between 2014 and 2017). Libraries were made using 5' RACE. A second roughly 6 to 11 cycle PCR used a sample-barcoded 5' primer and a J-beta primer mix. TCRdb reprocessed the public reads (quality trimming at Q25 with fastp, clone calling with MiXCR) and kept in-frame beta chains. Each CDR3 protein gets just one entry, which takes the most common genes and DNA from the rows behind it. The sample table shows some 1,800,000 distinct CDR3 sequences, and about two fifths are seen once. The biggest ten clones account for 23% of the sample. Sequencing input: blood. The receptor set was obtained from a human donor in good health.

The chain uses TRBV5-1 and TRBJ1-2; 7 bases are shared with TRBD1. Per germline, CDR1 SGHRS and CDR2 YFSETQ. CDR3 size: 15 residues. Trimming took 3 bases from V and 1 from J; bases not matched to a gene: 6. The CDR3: CASSSGTANNYGYTF. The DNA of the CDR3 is TGCGCCAGCAGCTCGGGGACAGCCAATAACTATGGCTACACCTTC.

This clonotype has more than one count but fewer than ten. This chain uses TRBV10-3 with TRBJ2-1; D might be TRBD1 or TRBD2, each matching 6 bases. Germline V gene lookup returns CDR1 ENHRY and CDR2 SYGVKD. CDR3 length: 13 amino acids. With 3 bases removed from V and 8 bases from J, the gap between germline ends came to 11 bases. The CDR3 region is CAISEDGGHEQFF. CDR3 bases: TGTGCCATCAGTGAAGATGGGGGGCATGAGCAGTTCTTC.

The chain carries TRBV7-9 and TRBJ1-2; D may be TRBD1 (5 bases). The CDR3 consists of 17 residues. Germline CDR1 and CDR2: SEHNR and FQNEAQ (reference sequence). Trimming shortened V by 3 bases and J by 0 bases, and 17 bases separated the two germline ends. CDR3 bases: TGTGCCAGCAGCTTCCCACGGGGCGGAGGACCTAACTATGGCTACACCTTC. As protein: CASSFPRGGGPNYGYTF.

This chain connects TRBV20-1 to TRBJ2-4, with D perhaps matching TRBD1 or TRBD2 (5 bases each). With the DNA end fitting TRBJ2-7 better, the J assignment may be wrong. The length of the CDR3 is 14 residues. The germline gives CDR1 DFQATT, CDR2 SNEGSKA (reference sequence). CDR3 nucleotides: TGCAGTGCAGCCTCCGGGACGGAATTTTACGAGCAGTACTTC. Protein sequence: CSAASGTEFYEQYF.

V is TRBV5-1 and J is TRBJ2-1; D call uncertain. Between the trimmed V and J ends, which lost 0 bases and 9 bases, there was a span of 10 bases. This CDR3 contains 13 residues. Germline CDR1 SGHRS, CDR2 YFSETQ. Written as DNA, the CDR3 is TGCGCCAGCAGCTTGGTTCCCGTAGTTGAGCAGTTCTTC. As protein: CASSLVPVVEQFF.

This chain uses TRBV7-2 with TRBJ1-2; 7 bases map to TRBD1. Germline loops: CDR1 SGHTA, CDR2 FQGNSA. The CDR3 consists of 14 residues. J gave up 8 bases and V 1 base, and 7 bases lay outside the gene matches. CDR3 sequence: CASSLGPQGEGYTF. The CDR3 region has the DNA TGTGCCAGCAGCTTAGGGCCCCAGGGGGAAGGCTACACCTTC.

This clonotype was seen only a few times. This CDR3 is CGAQGPTNTEAFF. CDR3 sequence (DNA): TGCGGCGCCCAAGGGCCGACGAACACTGAAGCTTTCTTT. This chain uses TRBV29-1 with TRBJ1-1; D remains unclear. CDR1 SQVTM and CDR2 ANQGSEA come from the germline V gene. There are 13 residues in the CDR3.

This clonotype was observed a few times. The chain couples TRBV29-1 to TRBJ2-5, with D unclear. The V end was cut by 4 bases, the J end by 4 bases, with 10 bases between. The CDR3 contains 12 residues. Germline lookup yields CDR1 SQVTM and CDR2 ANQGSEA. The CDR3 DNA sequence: TGCAGCGTTGGGGCCCTGGGAGAGACCCAGTACTTC. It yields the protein CSVGALGETQYF.

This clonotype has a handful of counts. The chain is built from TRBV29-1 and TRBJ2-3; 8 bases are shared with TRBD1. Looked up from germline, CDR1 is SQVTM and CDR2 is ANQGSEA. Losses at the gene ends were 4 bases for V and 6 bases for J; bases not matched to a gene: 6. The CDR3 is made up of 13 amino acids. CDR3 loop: CSVGTGQADTQYF. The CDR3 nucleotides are TGCAGCGTTGGAACGGGACAGGCGGATACGCAGTATTTT.

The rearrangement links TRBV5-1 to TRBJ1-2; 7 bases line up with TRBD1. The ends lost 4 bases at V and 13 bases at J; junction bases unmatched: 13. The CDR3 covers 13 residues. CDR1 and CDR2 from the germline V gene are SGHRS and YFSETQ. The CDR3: CASSVGTAYGGTF. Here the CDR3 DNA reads TGCGCCAGCAGCGTAGGGACAGCCTATGGCGGCACCTTC.

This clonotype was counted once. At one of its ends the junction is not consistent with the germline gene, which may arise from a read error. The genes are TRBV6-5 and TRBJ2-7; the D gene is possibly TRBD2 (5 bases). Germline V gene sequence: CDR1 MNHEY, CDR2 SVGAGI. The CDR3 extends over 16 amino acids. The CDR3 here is CASSYSRGIQVYEQDF. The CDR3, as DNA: TGTGCCAGCAGTTACTCGAGAGGGATTCAAGTCTACGAGCAGGACTTC.

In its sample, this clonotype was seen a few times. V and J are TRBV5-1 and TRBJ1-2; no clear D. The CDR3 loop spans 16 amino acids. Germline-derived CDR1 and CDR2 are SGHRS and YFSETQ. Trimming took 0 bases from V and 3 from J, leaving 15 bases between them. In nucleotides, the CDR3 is TGCGCCAGCAGCTTGGGACCGAGCAAAGCCGACTATGGCTACACCTTC. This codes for CASSLGPSKADYGYTF.

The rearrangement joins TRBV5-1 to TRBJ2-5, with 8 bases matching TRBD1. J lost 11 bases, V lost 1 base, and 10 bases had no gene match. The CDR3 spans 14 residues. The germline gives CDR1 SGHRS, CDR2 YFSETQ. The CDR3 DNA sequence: TGCGCCAGCAGCTTGACAGGGGGTTTGAGTGAGCAGTACTTC. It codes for CASSLTGGLSEQYF.

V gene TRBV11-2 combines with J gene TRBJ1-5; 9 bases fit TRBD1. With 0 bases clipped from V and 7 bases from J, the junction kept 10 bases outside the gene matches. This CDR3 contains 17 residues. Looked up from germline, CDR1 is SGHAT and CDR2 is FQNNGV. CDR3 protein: CASSLDGVTGGKQPQHF. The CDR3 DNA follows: TGTGCCAGCAGCTTAGATGGAGTGACAGGGGGTAAGCAGCCCCAGCATTTT.

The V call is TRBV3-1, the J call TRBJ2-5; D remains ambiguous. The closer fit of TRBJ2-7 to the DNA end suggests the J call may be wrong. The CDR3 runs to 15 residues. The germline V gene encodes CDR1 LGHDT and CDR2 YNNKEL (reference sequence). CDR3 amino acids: CASSQDPQNEYEQYF. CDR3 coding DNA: TGTGCCAGCAGCCAAGATCCACAGAATGAGTACGAGCAGTACTTC.

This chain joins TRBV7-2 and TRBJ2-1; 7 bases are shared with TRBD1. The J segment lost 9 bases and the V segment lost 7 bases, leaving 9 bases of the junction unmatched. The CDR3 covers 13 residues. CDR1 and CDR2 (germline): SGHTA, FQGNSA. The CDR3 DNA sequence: TGTGCCAGCACCAACGACAGGGAAGGTGAGCAGTTCTTC. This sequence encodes CASTNDREGEQFF.

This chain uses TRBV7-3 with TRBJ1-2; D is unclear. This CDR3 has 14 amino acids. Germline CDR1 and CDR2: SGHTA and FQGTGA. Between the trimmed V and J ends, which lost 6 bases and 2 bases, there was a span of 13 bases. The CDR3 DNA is TGTGCCAGCAGTTTAGAGACACAAAACTATGGCTACACCTTC. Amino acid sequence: CASSLETQNYGYTF.

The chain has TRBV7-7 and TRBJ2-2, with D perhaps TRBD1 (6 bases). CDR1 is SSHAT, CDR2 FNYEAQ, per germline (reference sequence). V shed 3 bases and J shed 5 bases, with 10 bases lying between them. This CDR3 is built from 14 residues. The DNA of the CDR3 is TGTGCCAGCAGCTTTAGCCAGGGGACCGGGGAGCTGTTTTTT. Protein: CASSFSQGTGELFF.

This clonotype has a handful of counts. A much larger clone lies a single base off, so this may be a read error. CDR3 DNA sequence: TGTGTCATCAGTGATCCAGGAAGTCCCTACGAGCAGTACTTC. It is translated as CVISDPGSPYEQYF. This chain links TRBV10-3 with TRBJ2-7, with D hard to call. Germline V gene lookup returns CDR1 ENHRY and CDR2 SYGVKD. The CDR3 loop spans 14 amino acids.

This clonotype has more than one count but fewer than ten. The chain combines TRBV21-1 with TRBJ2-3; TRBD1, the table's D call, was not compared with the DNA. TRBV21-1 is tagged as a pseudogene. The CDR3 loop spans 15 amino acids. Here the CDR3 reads CASYRGFGSTDTQYF. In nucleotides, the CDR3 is TGTGCCAGCTACAGGGGTTTCGGTAGCACAGATACGCAGTATTTT.